This passage covers 18 T cell receptor beta chains from one sample sequenced in a study of cytotoxic CD8 clonotypes in ibrutinib-treated CLL. The protocol was immunoSEQ multiplex PCR, while the TCRdb copy is restricted to in-frame clones and leaves out a portion. This sample has 130,000 or so clones, with about 80% found just once. Sequencing was performed on PBMCs, taken after 12 months of ibrutinib treatment. The receptor set was obtained from a human donor with chronic lymphocytic leukemia.

This chain connects TRBV7-6 to TRBJ2-5; TRBD1 matches 8 bases. This CDR3 is 14 amino acids long. Germline CDR1 reads SGHVS; CDR2 reads FNYEAQ. J gave up 5 bases and V 5 bases, and 7 bases lay outside the gene matches. CDR3 coding DNA: TGTGCCAGCAGCATCCAGGGGGCGCGGGAGACCCAGTACTTC. It encodes CASSIQGARETQYF. The full variable domain, with the rest looked up from reference TRBV7-6 and TRBJ2-5, is GAGVSQSPRYKVTKRGQDVALRCDPISGHVSLYWYRQALGQGPEFLTYFNYEAQQDKSGLPNDRFSAERPEGSISTLTIQRTEQRDSAMYRCASSIQGARETQYFGPGTRLLVL.

CDR3 residues: CASSAPGQGVNEQYF. In nucleotides, the CDR3 is TGTGCCAGCAGCGCTCCGGGACAGGGTGTGAACGAGCAGTACTTC. This sequence joins TRBV28 and TRBJ2-7; 9 bases are shared with TRBD1. The CDR3 spans 15 residues. CDR1 is MDHEN, CDR2 SYDVKM, per germline. J lost 5 bases, V lost 6 bases, and 11 bases had no gene match. Based on the CDR3 plus reference TRBV28 and TRBJ2-7, the full variable domain is DVKVTQSSRYLVKRTGEKVFLECVQDMDHENMFWYRQDPGLGLRLIYFSYDVKMKEKGDIPEGYSVSREKKERFSLILESASTNQTSMYLCASSAPGQGVNEQYFGPGTRLTVT.

The V gene is TRBV7-2, the J gene TRBJ2-3, with D maybe TRBD2 (6 bases). Trimming shortened V by 1 base and J by 6 bases, and 11 bases separated the two germline ends. The CDR3 runs to 14 residues. Germline V gene lookup returns CDR1 SGHTA and CDR2 FQGNSA. This CDR3 reads CASSLGLAPDTQYF. The CDR3 DNA reads as TGTGCCAGCAGCTTAGGCCTAGCGCCGGATACGCAGTATTTT. Variable domain in full (rest from reference TRBV7-2 and TRBJ2-3): GAGVSQSPSNKVTEKGKDVELRCDPISGHTALYWYRQSLGQGLEFLIYFQGNSAPDKSGLPSDRFSAERTGGSVSTLTIQRTQQEDSAVYLCASSLGLAPDTQYFGPGTRLTVL.

The V gene is TRBV28, the J gene TRBJ2-7, with D possibly being TRBD1 or TRBD2 (6 bases each). V dropped 8 bases and J dropped 6 bases, with 26 bases sitting between them. Germline V gene lookup returns CDR1 MDHEN and CDR2 SYDVKM. The CDR3 sequence is 16 residues long. CDR3 DNA sequence: TGTGCCAGCCGTCTATTCGGGGGCGCGCTGATCTCCGAGCAGTACTTC. Amino acids: CASRLFGGALISEQYF.

In its sample, this clone was seen once. Other DNA sequences in the same sample also yield this CDR3. The chain recombines TRBV20-1 with TRBJ2-1; 7 bases match TRBD2. The length of the CDR3 is 11 residues. The trim removed 6 bases at V and 9 bases at J, leaving 5 bases unmatched. Germline V gene data show CDR1 as DFQATT and CDR2 as SNEGSKA (reference sequence). In DNA, the CDR3 is TGCAGTGCCCGGCCGGGAGGTGAGCAGTTCTTC. This translates into CSARPGGEQFF.

The chain combines TRBV5-1 with TRBJ2-7, with D uncertain. CDR1 and CDR2 from the germline V gene are SGHRS and YFSETQ. The V gene lost 0 bases and the J gene lost 2 bases, with 12 bases spanning the gap. CDR3 length: 15 amino acids. The CDR3 coding sequence is TGCGCCAGCAGCTTGGGGGCAGGTGGGGCCTACGAGCAGTACTTC. This gives the protein CASSLGAGGAYEQYF.

The CDR3 sequence: CASSLGVAGNYGYTF. Written as DNA, the CDR3 is TGTGCCAGCAGCTTAGGGGTTGCGGGAAACTATGGCTACACCTTC. The gene calls are TRBV7-9 and TRBJ1-2; D unclear. This CDR3 contains 15 residues. Trimming removed 1 base from V and 2 bases from J, with 11 bases in between. Per the germline V gene, CDR1 is SEHNR and CDR2 is FQNEAQ (reference sequence).

This clone was detected only a few times. The chain couples TRBV5-4 to TRBJ1-2; D is perhaps TRBD1 (6 bases). Looked up from germline, CDR1 is SGHNT and CDR2 is YYREEE (reference sequence). The V end was cut by 4 bases, the J end by 2 bases, with 12 bases between. The CDR3 covers 14 residues. Here the CDR3 DNA reads TGTGCCAGCAGCCCGGACGGGACAAACTATGGCTACACCTTC. This gives the protein CASSPDGTNYGYTF.

The V and J genes are TRBV5-4 and TRBJ1-1; D is uncertain. CDR1 SGHNT and CDR2 YYREEE come from the germline V gene (reference sequence). The V end lost 7 bases, the J end lost 0 bases, and 10 bases lay between the germline ends. The CDR3 spans 13 residues. As DNA, the CDR3 is TGTGCCAGCTATAGGGCGGTGAACACTGAAGCTTTCTTT. Protein product: CASYRAVNTEAFF.

J is TRBJ2-2 and V is TRBV19; no definite D call. The CDR3 has 13 amino acids. Trimming left V 1 base short and J 1 base short, with 1 base between. Germline assignment: CDR1 LNHDA and CDR2 SQIVND (reference sequence). DNA for the CDR3: TGTGCCAGTAGTATAGGGAACACCGGGGAGCTGTTTTTT. Its protein is CASSIGNTGELFF.

The chain couples TRBV29-1 to TRBJ2-2, with D hard to call. The CDR3 loop spans 12 amino acids. CDR1 is SQVTM, CDR2 ANQGSEA, per germline. V lost 6 bases and J lost 6, with 11 bases in between. The CDR3 is CSVEFGAGELFF. In nucleotides, the CDR3 is TGCAGCGTCGAGTTTGGCGCCGGGGAGCTGTTTTTT.

The chain joins TRBV4-2 to TRBJ1-1; 7 bases align to TRBD1. The germline V gene encodes CDR1 LGHNA and CDR2 YNFKEQ. CDR3 size: 14 residues. Unmatched junction bases numbered 0, after V lost 1 base and J lost 1 base. The CDR3, as DNA: TGTGCCAGCAGCCAAGCAGGGGGGAACACTGAAGCTTTCTTT. The encoded protein is CASSQAGGNTEAFF.

This clone appeared a few times. V gene TRBV11-2 combines with J gene TRBJ1-2; D gene uncertain. V lost 4 bases to trimming and J lost 4 bases, with 16 bases between them. Germline V gene sequence: CDR1 SGHAT, CDR2 FQNNGV. The CDR3 totals 15 residues. The CDR3 loop reads CASSSQTYKPYGYTF. The DNA of the CDR3 is TGTGCCAGCAGCTCGCAGACCTATAAGCCCTATGGCTACACCTTC.

V gene TRBV21-1 combines with J gene TRBJ2-5; the D call of TRBD1 is as the table states it, not checked on the DNA. TRBV21-1 is flagged as a pseudogene. The CDR3 has 15 residues. CDR3 bases: TGTGCCAGCAGCAAAGGGGGGGACAGCCAAGAGACCCAGTACTTC. Its translation: CASSKGGDSQETQYF.

The rearrangement joins TRBV14 to TRBJ2-1, with TRBD2 identical over 7 bases. In germline, CDR1 is SGHDN, CDR2 FVKESK. The CDR3 is made up of 16 amino acids. Trimming took 1 base from V and 11 from J; bases not matched to a gene: 14. CDR3 sequence reads: CASSQVPGGSGLKQFF. In nucleotides, the CDR3 is TGTGCCAGCAGCCAAGTTCCCGGGGGGAGCGGTTTGAAGCAGTTCTTC.

This chain links TRBV6-5 with TRBJ2-4; 7 nucleotides line up with TRBD1. Germline V CDR1 and CDR2: MNHEY, SVGAGI. With V trimmed by 8 bases and J by 7 bases, 8 bases remained unmatched. There are 13 residues in the CDR3. The CDR3 nucleotides read TGTGCCAGCCGACAGGGCTCGGGGAACATTCAGTACTTC. It encodes CASRQGSGNIQYF.

This clone appeared once. This chain connects TRBV25-1 to TRBJ2-4, with D perhaps matching TRBD1 (6 bases). The CDR3 sequence is 15 residues long. V lost 4 bases and J 0 bases, leaving 10 bases between the germline ends. Germline lookup yields CDR1 MGHDK and CDR2 SYGVNS. The CDR3 DNA follows: TGTGCCAGCAGTGGAGACAGGATAGCCAAAAACATTCAGTACTTC. Protein sequence: CASSGDRIAKNIQYF.

This clone was detected a few times. The chain is built from TRBV5-1 and TRBJ1-4; a possible D gene is TRBD1 (6 bases). This CDR3 is 15 amino acids long. Trimming cost V 7 bases and J 7 bases, with 20 bases left between them. The germline V gene has CDR1 SGHRS and CDR2 YFSETQ. The CDR3 here is CASSIWGGRGEKLFF. Here the CDR3 DNA reads TGCGCCAGCTCTATTTGGGGGGGGCGCGGTGAAAAACTGTTTTTT. The entire variable domain, with the rest obtained from reference TRBV5-1 and TRBJ1-4, is as follows: KAGVTQTPRYLIKTRGQQVTLSCSPISGHRSVSWYQQTPGQGLQFLFEYFSETQRNKGNFPGRFSGRQFSNSRSEMNVSTLELGDSALYLCASSIWGGRGEKLFFGSGTQLSVL.